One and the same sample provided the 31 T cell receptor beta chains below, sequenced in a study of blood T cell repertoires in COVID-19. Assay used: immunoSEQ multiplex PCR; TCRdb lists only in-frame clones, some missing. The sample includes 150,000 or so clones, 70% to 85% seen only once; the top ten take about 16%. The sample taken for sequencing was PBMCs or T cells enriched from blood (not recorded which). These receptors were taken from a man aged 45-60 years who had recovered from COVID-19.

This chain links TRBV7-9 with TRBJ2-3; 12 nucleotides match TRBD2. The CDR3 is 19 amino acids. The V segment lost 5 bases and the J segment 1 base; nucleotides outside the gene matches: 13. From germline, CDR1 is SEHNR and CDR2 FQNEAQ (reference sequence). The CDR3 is CASSTRFKTSGGRTDTQYF. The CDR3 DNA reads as TGTGCCAGCAGCACCCGGTTTAAGACTAGCGGGGGCCGCACAGATACGCAGTATTTT.

CDR3 bases: TGTGCCACCAGCAGGGGACAGGGGAACTCTGGAAACACCATATATTTT. This sequence encodes CATSRGQGNSGNTIYF. The J gene is TRBJ1-3, the V gene TRBV15, with 10 bases matching TRBD1. With V trimmed by 3 bases and J by 0 bases, 2 bases remained unmatched. The CDR3 consists of 16 residues. Germline V gene data show CDR1 as LNHNV and CDR2 as YYDKDF (reference sequence).

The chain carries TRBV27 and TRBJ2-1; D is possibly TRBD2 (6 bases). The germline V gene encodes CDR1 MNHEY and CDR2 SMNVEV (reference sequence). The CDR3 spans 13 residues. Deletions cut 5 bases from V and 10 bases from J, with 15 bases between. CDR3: CASSLWRRDEQFF. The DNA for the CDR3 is TGTGCCAGCAGTCTTTGGCGGAGGGACGAGCAGTTCTTC.

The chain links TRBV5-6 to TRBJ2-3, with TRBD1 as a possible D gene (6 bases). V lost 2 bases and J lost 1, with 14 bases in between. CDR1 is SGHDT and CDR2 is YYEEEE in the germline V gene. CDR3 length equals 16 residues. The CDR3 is CASSFGQFLGTDTQYF. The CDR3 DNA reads TGTGCCAGCAGCTTCGGACAGTTCCTCGGCACAGATACGCAGTATTTT.

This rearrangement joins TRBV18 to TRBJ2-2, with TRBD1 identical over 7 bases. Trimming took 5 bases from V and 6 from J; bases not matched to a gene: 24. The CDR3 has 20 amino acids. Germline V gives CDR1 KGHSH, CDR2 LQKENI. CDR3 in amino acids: CASSSRLGQRPSGAAGELFF. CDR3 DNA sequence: TGTGCCAGCTCATCTAGGCTGGGACAGAGGCCTTCCGGCGCCGCCGGGGAGCTGTTTTTT.

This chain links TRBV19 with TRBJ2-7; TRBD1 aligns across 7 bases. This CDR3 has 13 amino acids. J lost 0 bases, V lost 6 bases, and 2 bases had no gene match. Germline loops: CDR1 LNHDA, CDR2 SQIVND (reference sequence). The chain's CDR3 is CASRGDSSYEQYF. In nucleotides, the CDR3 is TGTGCCAGTAGGGGGGACAGCTCCTACGAGCAGTACTTC.

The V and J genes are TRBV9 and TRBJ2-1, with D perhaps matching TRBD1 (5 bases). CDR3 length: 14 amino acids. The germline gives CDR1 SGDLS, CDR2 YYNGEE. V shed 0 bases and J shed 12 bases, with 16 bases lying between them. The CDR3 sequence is CASSVDVGLLVQFF. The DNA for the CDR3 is TGTGCCAGCAGCGTAGATGTGGGGCTTTTGGTGCAGTTCTTC.

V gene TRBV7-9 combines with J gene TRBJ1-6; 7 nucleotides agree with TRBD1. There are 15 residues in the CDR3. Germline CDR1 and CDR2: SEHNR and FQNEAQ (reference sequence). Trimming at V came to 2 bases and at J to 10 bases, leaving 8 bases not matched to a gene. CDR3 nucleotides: TGTGCCAGCAGCTTATTTCGACAGGGAATGTCACCCCTCCACTTT. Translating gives CASSLFRQGMSPLHF.

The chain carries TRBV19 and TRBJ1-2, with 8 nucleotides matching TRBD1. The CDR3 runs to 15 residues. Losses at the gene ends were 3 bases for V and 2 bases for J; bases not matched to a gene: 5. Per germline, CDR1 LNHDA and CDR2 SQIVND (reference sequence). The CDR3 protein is CASSIGAGGNYGYTF. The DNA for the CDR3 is TGTGCCAGTAGTATTGGGGCAGGGGGCAACTATGGCTACACCTTC.

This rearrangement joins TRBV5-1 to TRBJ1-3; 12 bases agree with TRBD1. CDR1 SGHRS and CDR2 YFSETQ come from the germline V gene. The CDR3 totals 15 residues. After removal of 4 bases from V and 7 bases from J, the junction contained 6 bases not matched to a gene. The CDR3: CASSRDRGPGNTIYF. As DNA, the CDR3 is TGCGCCAGCAGCCGGGACAGGGGGCCAGGCAACACCATATATTTT.

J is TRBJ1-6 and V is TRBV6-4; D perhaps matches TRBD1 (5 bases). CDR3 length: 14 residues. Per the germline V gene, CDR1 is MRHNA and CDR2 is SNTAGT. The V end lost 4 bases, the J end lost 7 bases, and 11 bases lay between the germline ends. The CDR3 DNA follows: TGTGCCAGCAGTGCGAGGGGAGGGAATTCACCCCTCCACTTT. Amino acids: CASSARGGNSPLHF.

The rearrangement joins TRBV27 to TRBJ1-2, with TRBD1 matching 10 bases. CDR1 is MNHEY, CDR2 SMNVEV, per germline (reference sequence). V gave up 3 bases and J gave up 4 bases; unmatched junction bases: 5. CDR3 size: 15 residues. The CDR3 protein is CASSFDRGRSYGYTF. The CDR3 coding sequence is TGTGCCAGCAGTTTTGACAGGGGGCGAAGCTATGGCTACACCTTC.

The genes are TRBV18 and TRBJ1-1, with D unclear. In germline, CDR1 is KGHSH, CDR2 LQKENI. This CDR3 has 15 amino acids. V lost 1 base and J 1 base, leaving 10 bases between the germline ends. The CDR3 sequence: CASSPRNGKNTEAFF. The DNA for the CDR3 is TGTGCCAGCTCACCACGGAACGGGAAGAACACTGAAGCTTTCTTT.

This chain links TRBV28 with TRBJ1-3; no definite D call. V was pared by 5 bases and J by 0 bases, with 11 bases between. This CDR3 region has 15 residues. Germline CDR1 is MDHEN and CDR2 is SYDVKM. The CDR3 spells CASSTAAFSGNTIYF. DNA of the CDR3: TGTGCCAGCAGTACGGCGGCGTTCTCTGGAAACACCATATATTTT.

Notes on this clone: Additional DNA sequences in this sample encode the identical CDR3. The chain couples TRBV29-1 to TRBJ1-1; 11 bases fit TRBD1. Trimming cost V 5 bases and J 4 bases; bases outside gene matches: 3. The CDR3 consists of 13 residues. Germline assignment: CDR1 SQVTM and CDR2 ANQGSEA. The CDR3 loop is CSVRTGGITEAFF. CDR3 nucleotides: TGCAGCGTTAGGACAGGGGGCATCACTGAAGCTTTCTTT. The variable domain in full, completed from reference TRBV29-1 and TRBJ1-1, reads SAVISQKPSRDICQRGTSLTIQCQVDSQVTMMFWYRQQPGQSLTLIATANQGSEATYESGFVIDKFPISRPNLTFSTLTVSNMSPEDSSIYLCSVRTGGITEAFFGQGTRLTVV.

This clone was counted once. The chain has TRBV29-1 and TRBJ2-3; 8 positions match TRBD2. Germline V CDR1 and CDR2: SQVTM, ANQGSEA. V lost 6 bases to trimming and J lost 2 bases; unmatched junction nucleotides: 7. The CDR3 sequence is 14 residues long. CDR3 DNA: TGCAGCGTGGGCCTAGCGGGCACCACAGATACGCAGTATTTT. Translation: CSVGLAGTTDTQYF.

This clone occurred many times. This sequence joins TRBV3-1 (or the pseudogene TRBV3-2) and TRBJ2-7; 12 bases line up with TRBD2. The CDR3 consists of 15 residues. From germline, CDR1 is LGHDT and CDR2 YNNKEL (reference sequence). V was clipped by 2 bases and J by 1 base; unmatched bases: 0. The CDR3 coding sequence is TGTGCCAGCAGCCAAACTAGCGGGGGGTCCTACGAGCAGTACTTC. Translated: CASSQTSGGSYEQYF.

CDR3 nucleotide sequence: TGTGCCAGCAGACGCGATATCCCATCCACTGAAGCTTTCTTT. Translation: CASRRDIPSTEAFF. This chain uses TRBV6-5 with TRBJ1-1; no firm D call. The CDR3 sequence is 14 residues long. CDR1 is MNHEY, CDR2 SVGAGI, per germline. V was cut by 6 bases and J by 4 bases, with 15 bases left in between.

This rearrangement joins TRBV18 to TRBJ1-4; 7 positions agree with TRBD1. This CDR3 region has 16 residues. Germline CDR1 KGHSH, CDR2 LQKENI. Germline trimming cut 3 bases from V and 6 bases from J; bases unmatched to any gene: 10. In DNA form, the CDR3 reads TGTGCCAGCTCACCCGACAGGGAACCGTCCGATGAAAAACTGTTTTTT. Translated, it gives CASSPDREPSDEKLFF.

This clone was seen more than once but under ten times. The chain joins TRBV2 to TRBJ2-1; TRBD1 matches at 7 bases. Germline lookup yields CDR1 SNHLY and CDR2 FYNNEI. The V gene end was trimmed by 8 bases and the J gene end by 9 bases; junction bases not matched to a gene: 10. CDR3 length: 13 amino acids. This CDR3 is CASFEGASGEQFF. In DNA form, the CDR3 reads TGTGCCAGCTTTGAGGGGGCCTCAGGTGAGCAGTTCTTC.

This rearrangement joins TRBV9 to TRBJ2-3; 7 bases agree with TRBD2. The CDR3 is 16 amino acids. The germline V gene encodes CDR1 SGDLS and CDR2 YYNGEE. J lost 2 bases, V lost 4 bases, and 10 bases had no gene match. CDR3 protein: CASSSPSGANTDTQYF. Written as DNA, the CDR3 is TGTGCCAGCAGCTCTCCGAGCGGGGCAAACACAGATACGCAGTATTTT. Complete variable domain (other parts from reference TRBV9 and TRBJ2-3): DSGVTQTPKHLITATGQRVTLRCSPRSGDLSVYWYQQSLDQGLQFLIQYYNGEERAKGNILERFSAQQFPDLHSELNLSSLELGDSALYFCASSSPSGANTDTQYFGPGTRLTVL.

CDR3 residues: CASRLAGGGQETQYF. CDR3 nucleotides: TGTGCCAGCAGACTAGCGGGGGGTGGCCAAGAGACCCAGTACTTC. The rearrangement links TRBV11-1 to TRBJ2-5; 12 positions match TRBD2. The germline V gene has CDR1 SGHAT and CDR2 FQDESV (reference sequence). V trimming: 6 bases; J trimming: 1 base; junction bases outside the gene matches: 3. The CDR3 spans 15 residues. The full variable domain, in which reference TRBV11-1 and TRBJ2-5 provide the parts outside the CDR3, is EAEVAQSPRYKITEKSQAVAFWCDPISGHATLYWYRQILGQGPELLVQFQDESVVDDSQLPKDRFSAERLKGVDSTLKIQPAELGDSAMYLCASRLAGGGQETQYFGPGTRLLVL.

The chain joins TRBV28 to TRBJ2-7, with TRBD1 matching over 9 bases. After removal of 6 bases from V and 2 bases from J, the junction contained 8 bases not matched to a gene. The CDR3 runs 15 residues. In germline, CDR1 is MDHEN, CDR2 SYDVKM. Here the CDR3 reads CASRSGTGRTYEQYF. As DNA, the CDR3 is TGTGCCAGCAGATCCGGGACAGGGAGAACCTACGAGCAGTACTTC.

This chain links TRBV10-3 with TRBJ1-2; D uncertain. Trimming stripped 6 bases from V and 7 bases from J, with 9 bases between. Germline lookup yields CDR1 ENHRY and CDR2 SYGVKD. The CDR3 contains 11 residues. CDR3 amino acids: CAIRAEGGYTF. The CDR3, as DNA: TGTGCCATCAGGGCCGAGGGTGGCTACACCTTC.

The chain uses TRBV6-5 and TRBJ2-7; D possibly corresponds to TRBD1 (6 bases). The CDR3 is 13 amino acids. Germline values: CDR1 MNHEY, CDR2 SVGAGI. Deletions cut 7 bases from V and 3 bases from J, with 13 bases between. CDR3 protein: CASNRQVDYEQYF. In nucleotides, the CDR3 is TGTGCCAGCAATCGACAGGTGGACTACGAGCAGTACTTC.

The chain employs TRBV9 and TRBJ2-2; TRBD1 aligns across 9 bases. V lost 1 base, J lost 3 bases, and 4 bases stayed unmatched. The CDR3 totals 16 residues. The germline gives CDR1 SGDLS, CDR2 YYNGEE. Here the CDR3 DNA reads TGTGCCAGCAGCGTACCGAGGACAGGGGACACCGGGGAGCTGTTTTTT. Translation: CASSVPRTGDTGELFF.

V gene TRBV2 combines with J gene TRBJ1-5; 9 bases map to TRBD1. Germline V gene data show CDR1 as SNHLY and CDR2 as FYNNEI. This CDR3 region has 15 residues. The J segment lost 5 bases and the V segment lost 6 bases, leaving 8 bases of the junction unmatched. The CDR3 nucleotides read TGTGCCAGCAGAGGAGCACAGGGGGCGCATCAGCCCCAGCATTTT. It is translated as CASRGAQGAHQPQHF.

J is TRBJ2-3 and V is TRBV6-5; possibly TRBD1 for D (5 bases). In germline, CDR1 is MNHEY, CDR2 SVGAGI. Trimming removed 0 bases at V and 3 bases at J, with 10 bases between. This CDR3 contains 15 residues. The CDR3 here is CASSYSIQGTDTQYF. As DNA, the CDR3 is TGTGCCAGCAGTTACTCGATCCAGGGAACAGATACGCAGTATTTT.

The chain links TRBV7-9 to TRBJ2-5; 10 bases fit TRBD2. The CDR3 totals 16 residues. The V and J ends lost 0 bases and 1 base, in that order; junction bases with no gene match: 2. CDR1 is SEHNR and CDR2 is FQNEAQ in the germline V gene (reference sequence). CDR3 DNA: TGTGCCAGCAGCTTAGCGCTAGCGGGGGCCCAAGAGACCCAGTACTTC. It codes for CASSLALAGAQETQYF.

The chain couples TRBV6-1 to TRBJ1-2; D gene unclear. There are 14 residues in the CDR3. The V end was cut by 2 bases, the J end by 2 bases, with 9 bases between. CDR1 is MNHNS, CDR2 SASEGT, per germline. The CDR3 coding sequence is TGTGCCAGCAGTGAACCCAGGATCAACTATGGCTACACCTTC. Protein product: CASSEPRINYGYTF.

CDR3 sequence (DNA): TGTGCCAGCAGTGGACAGGGGGTTACCACTGAAGCTTTCTTT. Encoded protein: CASSGQGVTTEAFF. This chain uses TRBV2 with TRBJ1-1, with 9 positions matching TRBD1. The CDR3 covers 14 residues. V lost 4 bases and J lost 4; bases outside the gene matches: 4. The germline CDR1 and CDR2 sequences are SNHLY and FYNNEI.